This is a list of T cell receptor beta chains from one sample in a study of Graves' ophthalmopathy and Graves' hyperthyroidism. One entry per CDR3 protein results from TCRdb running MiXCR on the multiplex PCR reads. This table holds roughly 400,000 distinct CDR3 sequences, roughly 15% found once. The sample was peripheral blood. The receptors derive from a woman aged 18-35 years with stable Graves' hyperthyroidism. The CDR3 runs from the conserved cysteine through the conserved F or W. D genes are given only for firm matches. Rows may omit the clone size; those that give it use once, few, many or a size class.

DNA: TGTGCCAGCAGCTTTTTGGGTATGACGGGCGAGCAGTACTTC; CDR3: CASSFLGMTGEQYF; J: TRBJ2-7; V: TRBV5-6; D: .; size: .
DNA: TGTGCCAGCAGCCACAGGGATCAGCCCCAGCATTTT; CDR3: CASSHRDQPQHF; J: TRBJ1-5; V: TRBV3-1; D: .; size: many
DNA: TGTGCCAGCAGCTTAGGTTTGGGGGTCGGTTCACCCCTCCACTTT; CDR3: CASSLGLGVGSPLHF; J: TRBJ1-6; V: TRBV7-3; D: .; size: many
DNA: TGTGCCAGTAGTAGGACAGCTAGCTCCTACGAGCAGTACTTC; CDR3: CASSRTASSYEQYF; J: TRBJ2-7; V: TRBV19; D: .; size: .
DNA: TGTGCCACCGGGGGGACCGTCGCCAATCAGCCCCAGCATTTT; CDR3: CATGGTVANQPQHF; J: TRBJ1-5; V: TRBV24-1; D: .; size: many
DNA: TGTGCCATCGACAGTACGAACACCGGGGAGCTGTTTTTT; CDR3: CAIDSTNTGELFF; J: TRBJ2-2; V: TRBV10-3; D: .; size: .
DNA: TGCGCCAGCAGCTTGGAGCCAGATAATTCACCCCTCCACTTT; CDR3: CASSLEPDNSPLHF; J: TRBJ1-6; V: TRBV5-1; D: .; size: many
DNA: TGTGCCAGTAGTATAGCTCAGGTTGGGACTGAAGCTTTCTTT; CDR3: CASSIAQVGTEAFF; J: TRBJ1-1; V: TRBV19; D: .; size: .
DNA: TGCAGTGCTAGAGCCGGGACAGGGAGAGGCTATGGCTACACCTTC; CDR3: CSARAGTGRGYGYTF; J: TRBJ1-2; V: TRBV20-1; D: TRBD1; size: few
DNA: TGTGCCAGCAGGGGTAGCGGGGCCCGGTGGGTAGAGCAGTACTTC; CDR3: CASRGSGARWVEQYF; J: TRBJ2-7; V: TRBV12-3/TRBV12-4; D: TRBD2; size: many
DNA: TGCAGCGTTGAAAACGACAGCCCGAACACTGAAGCTTTCTTT; CDR3: CSVENDSPNTEAFF; J: TRBJ1-1; V: TRBV29-1; D: .; size: many
DNA: TGTGCCAGCAGTTCCCCCCTTTCCCTCTGGGAGCAGTACTTC; CDR3: CASSSPLSLWEQYF; J: TRBJ2-7; V: TRBV27; D: .; size: .
DNA: TGCAGTGCTAGTGACCAGGGGCTACTGTATGGCTACACCTTC; CDR3: CSASDQGLLYGYTF; J: TRBJ1-2; V: TRBV20-1; D: .; size: many
DNA: TGCAGCGTTGTAGGGACAGTGGGAAGTTGGTATGGCTACACCTTC; CDR3: CSVVGTVGSWYGYTF; J: TRBJ1-2; V: TRBV29-1; D: TRBD1; size: many
DNA: TGTGCCAGCTCACCACATCCCCAGGGTGGGGGGCCCCAGCATTTT; CDR3: CASSPHPQGGGPQHF; J: TRBJ1-5; V: TRBV18; D: .; size: .
DNA: TGTGCCAGCACCCTGGGAGGGTTTAACGCTGAAGCTTTCTTT; CDR3: CASTLGGFNAEAFF; J: TRBJ1-1; V: TRBV6-2/TRBV6-3; D: .; size: many
DNA: TGTGCCAGCAGCCAAGACCGGGCGGGGCCACGGGAGCAGTACTTC; CDR3: CASSQDRAGPREQYF; J: TRBJ2-7; V: TRBV3-1; D: .; size: many
DNA: TGTGCCAGCAGTTTACAGGGGTGGGACGGGGAGCTGTTTTTT; CDR3: CASSLQGWDGELFF; J: TRBJ2-2; V: TRBV6-5; D: TRBD1; size: many
DNA: TGTGCCAGCAGTTACTCTCGGGAGACCCCGAGATACGAGCAGTACTTC; CDR3: CASSYSRETPRYEQYF; J: TRBJ2-7; V: TRBV6-5; D: .; size: many
DNA: TGTGCCACCAGTGATTTCACGGGGGGTAACCAAGAGACCCAGTACTTC; CDR3: CATSDFTGGNQETQYF; J: TRBJ2-5; V: TRBV24-1; D: TRBD2; size: many
DNA: TGTGCCAGCAGCCGGGTCGGGACTAGCTACGAGCAGTACTTC; CDR3: CASSRVGTSYEQYF; J: TRBJ2-7; V: TRBV11-2; D: TRBD2; size: .
DNA: TGTGCCAGCAGTTACTCGAGAACGGGCGGGGGCTCCTACGAGCAGTACTTC; CDR3: CASSYSRTGGGSYEQYF; J: TRBJ2-7; V: TRBV6-5; D: TRBD2; size: many
DNA: TGTGCCAGCTCACGGCAGGAGGGTGATGGCTACACCTTC; CDR3: CASSRQEGDGYTF; J: TRBJ1-2; V: TRBV2; D: .; size: many
DNA: TGTGCCAGCAGCGCACGAGGCGGGGCGGCCGGGGAGCTGTTTTTT; CDR3: CASSARGGAAGELFF; J: TRBJ2-2; V: TRBV5-5; D: .; size: .
DNA: TGTGCCAGCAGCCTCAGGCGACAAGGGGGCGGGTACGAGCAGTACTTC; CDR3: CASSLRRQGGGYEQYF; J: TRBJ2-7; V: TRBV11-2; D: TRBD1; size: many
DNA: TGTGCCAGCAGCGGAACGAGAGTCACAGATACGCACTATTTT; CDR3: CASSGTRVTDTHYF; J: TRBJ2-3; V: TRBV2; D: .; size: .
DNA: TGTGCCAGCAGACCGAGTGAGTCCTATGGCTACACCTTC; CDR3: CASRPSESYGYTF; J: TRBJ1-2; V: TRBV6-2/TRBV6-3; D: .; size: many
DNA: TGTGCCAGCAGCCAAGATGTGAGCGGGGGGGCCGGGGAGACCCAGTACTTC; CDR3: CASSQDVSGGAGETQYF; J: TRBJ2-5; V: TRBV4-2; D: TRBD2; size: few
DNA: TGTGCCAGCAGCGAGACAGGGTTTGTGGTTGCTTTCTTT; CDR3: CASSETGFVVAFF; J: TRBJ1-1; V: TRBV12-3/TRBV12-4; D: TRBD1; size: .
DNA: TGTGCCAGCAGCCAAAGGGGCGGGGTCCAAGAGCCCCAGCATTTT; CDR3: CASSQRGGVQEPQHF; J: TRBJ1-5; V: TRBV3-1; D: .; size: few
DNA: TGTGCCAGCACCTCGGGACTCTCCATATACGAGCAGTACTTC; CDR3: CASTSGLSIYEQYF; J: TRBJ2-7; V: TRBV12-3/TRBV12-4; D: .; size: many
DNA: TGTGCCAGCAGTGAGGTTGGCTCTGGGGCCAACGTCCTGACTTTC; CDR3: CASSEVGSGANVLTF; J: TRBJ2-6; V: TRBV6-4; D: .; size: many
DNA: TGTGCCAGCAGTTTCTGGGGGCAAGGCTACACCTTC; CDR3: CASSFWGQGYTF; J: TRBJ1-2; V: TRBV27; D: .; size: many
DNA: TGTGCCAGCAGCTTAGGGGACAGGGGGAAAGAGACCCAGTACTTC; CDR3: CASSLGDRGKETQYF; J: TRBJ2-5; V: TRBV7-3; D: TRBD1; size: many
DNA: TGCGCCAGCAGCCCCGTACAGGGGATGAACACTGAAGCTTTCTTT; CDR3: CASSPVQGMNTEAFF; J: TRBJ1-1; V: TRBV5-1; D: TRBD1; size: many
DNA: TGTGCCACCAGTGAGCCTCCGGGACTAGCGGGAGTACAAGAGACCCAGTACTTC; CDR3: CATSEPPGLAGVQETQYF; J: TRBJ2-5; V: TRBV24-1; D: TRBD2; size: many
DNA: TGTGCCAGCAGTACGGGACAGGGCTATGGCTACACCTTC; CDR3: CASSTGQGYGYTF; J: TRBJ1-2; V: TRBV6-2/TRBV6-3; D: TRBD1; size: many
DNA: TGTGCCAGCAGTTCGGACAGGGACAGGGACGAGCAGTACTTC; CDR3: CASSSDRDRDEQYF; J: TRBJ2-7; V: TRBV28; D: TRBD1; size: many
DNA: TGTGCCAGCAGTCGGACGGGAACTGAAGCTTTCTTT; CDR3: CASSRTGTEAFF; J: TRBJ1-1; V: TRBV6-1; D: .; size: many
DNA: TGTGCCAGCAGTCCCGGGACAGAAGCTTTCTTT; CDR3: CASSPGTEAFF; J: TRBJ1-1; V: TRBV6-5; D: .; size: many
DNA: TGTGCCAGTTCCCTCGGGACAGGGGGTATCTACGAGCAGTACTTC; CDR3: CASSLGTGGIYEQYF; J: TRBJ2-7; V: TRBV19; D: TRBD1; size: many
DNA: TGTGCCAGCAGTTACGGGGACAGGACAAACACTGAAGCTTTCTTT; CDR3: CASSYGDRTNTEAFF; J: TRBJ1-1; V: TRBV6-5; D: TRBD1; size: .
DNA: TGTGCCAGCAGTTTTGCCCTTCGAGAGCAGTACTTC; CDR3: CASSFALREQYF; J: TRBJ2-7; V: TRBV6-5; D: .; size: .
DNA: TGTGCCAGCAGTGTCTCAGGGGGCATGGGAGAGACCCAGTACTTC; CDR3: CASSVSGGMGETQYF; J: TRBJ2-5; V: TRBV2; D: TRBD1; size: many
DNA: TGTGCCAGCAGTCCACAGGGCGCGCACACTGAAGCTTTCTTT; CDR3: CASSPQGAHTEAFF; J: TRBJ1-1; V: TRBV12-3/TRBV12-4; D: .; size: many
DNA: TGTGCCAGCTCTACTTCGCCTTATCAGCCCCAGCATTTT; CDR3: CASSTSPYQPQHF; J: TRBJ1-5; V: TRBV2; D: .; size: .
DNA: TGCAGCGCAGGGGACAGGGAGACTAACTATGGCTACACCTTC; CDR3: CSAGDRETNYGYTF; J: TRBJ1-2; V: TRBV29-1; D: TRBD1; size: many
DNA: TGTGCCAGCAGCTTCTCAGGCTATAATTCACCCCTCCACTTT; CDR3: CASSFSGYNSPLHF; J: TRBJ1-6; V: TRBV11-2; D: .; size: many
DNA: TGTGCCAGCAGGCCTACAGGGTCTGGGGCCAACGTCCTGACTTTC; CDR3: CASRPTGSGANVLTF; J: TRBJ2-6; V: TRBV6-1; D: .; size: .